Listed here are 26 T cell receptor beta chains from one sample, sequenced in a study of blood T cell repertoires in COVID-19. Only in-frame clones appear in the TCRdb table, and some are missing; sequencing was by immunoSEQ multiplex PCR. Found here are approximately 320,000 clones, roughly nine tenths of them singletons; the top ten hold approximately 10%. Specimen: peripheral blood. The origin of the receptors is a woman aged 25 to 45 with COVID-19, enrolled during active disease.

The rearrangement joins TRBV7-2 to TRBJ1-4; D uncertain. The CDR3 contains 16 residues. The germline V gene has CDR1 SGHTA and CDR2 FQGNSA. The ends were cut back, 4 bases at V and 0 bases at J, with 12 bases in the middle. The CDR3 DNA reads TGTGCCAGCAGCTCAATCGCCGGGGCAACTAATGAAAAACTGTTTTTT. This sequence encodes CASSSIAGATNEKLFF.

J is TRBJ2-5 and V is TRBV9; 7 bases map to TRBD1. Germline CDR1 is SGDLS and CDR2 is YYNGEE. After removal of 0 bases from V and 9 bases from J, the junction contained 14 bases not matched to a gene. This CDR3 is built from 16 residues. The CDR3 loop reads CASSVVGGTVEGAQYF. As DNA, the CDR3 is TGTGCCAGCAGCGTAGTAGGTGGGACAGTGGAAGGGGCCCAGTACTTC.

The chain is built from TRBV19 and TRBJ1-2, with TRBD1 identical over 10 bases. This CDR3 contains 16 residues. Losses at the gene ends were 9 bases for V and 4 bases for J; bases not matched to a gene: 14. Germline V gene data show CDR1 as LNHDA and CDR2 as SQIVND (reference sequence). CDR3 sequence (DNA): TGTGCCAGCTGGGGACAGGGGTCCTTCCACGGCTATGGCTACACCTTC. This gives the protein CASWGQGSFHGYGYTF.

CDR3 amino acids: CASSLTEDYEQYF. The CDR3 coding sequence is TGTGCCAGCAGCTTGACAGAAGACTACGAGCAGTACTTC. V gene TRBV5-4 combines with J gene TRBJ2-7; D gene uncertain. V lost 1 base and J lost 3, with 8 bases in between. The CDR3 extends over 13 amino acids. Germline CDR1 SGHNT, CDR2 YYREEE (reference sequence). The whole variable domain, filled in from reference TRBV5-4 and TRBJ2-7, reads ETGVTQSPTHLIKTRGQQVTLRCSSQSGHNTVSWYQQALGQGPQFIFQYYREEENGRGNFPPRFSGLQFPNYSSELNVNALELDDSALYLCASSLTEDYEQYFGPGTRLTVT.

The chain couples TRBV11-2 to TRBJ1-3; unclear D gene. Germline lookup yields CDR1 SGHAT and CDR2 FQNNGV. This CDR3 has 14 residues. V was pared by 4 bases and J by 0 bases, with 7 bases between. The CDR3 DNA is TGTGCCAGCAGCTCAACAAGCTCTGGAAACACCATATATTTT. Translated, it gives CASSSTSSGNTIYF. The variable domain in full, with the rest retrieved from reference TRBV11-2 and TRBJ1-3, is EAGVAQSPRYKIIEKRQSVAFWCNPISGHATLYWYQQILGQGPKLLIQFQNNGVVDDSQLPKDRFSAERLKGVDSTLKIQPAKLEDSAVYLCASSSTSSGNTIYFGEGSWLTVV.

This clone occurred once. The chain uses TRBV27 and TRBJ1-2; D remains unclear. This CDR3 contains 15 residues. V lost 4 bases and J lost 4, with 16 bases in between. Germline V gene sequence: CDR1 MNHEY, CDR2 SMNVEV (reference sequence). CDR3 coding DNA: TGTGCCAGCAGTTCCCTCCCTCACGGTACCTATGGCTACACCTTC. It translates to CASSSLPHGTYGYTF.

The V gene is TRBV5-6, the J gene TRBJ1-6, with 7 bases that match TRBD1. The trim removed 0 bases at V and 6 bases at J, leaving 9 bases unmatched. In germline, CDR1 is SGHDT, CDR2 YYEEEE. The CDR3 is 17 residues long. The CDR3 sequence: CASSLVLTGTANSPLHF. For the CDR3, the DNA is TGTGCCAGCAGCTTGGTTCTGACGGGGACAGCTAATTCACCCCTCCACTTT.

The rearrangement links TRBV19 to TRBJ1-2; D gene unclear. The CDR3 runs to 12 residues. Germline V gene sequence: CDR1 LNHDA, CDR2 SQIVND (reference sequence). Trimming removed 3 bases from V and 6 bases from J, with 8 bases in between. The CDR3 sequence: CASSMNGDGYTF. Written as DNA, the CDR3 is TGTGCCAGTAGTATGAACGGGGATGGCTACACCTTC.

In the case of this clone: The sample contains more than one DNA sequence encoding this CDR3. The chain employs TRBV11-2 and TRBJ2-7; TRBD1 agrees at 7 bases. Germline V CDR1 and CDR2: SGHAT, FQNNGV. The CDR3 runs 13 residues. Unmatched junction bases numbered 1, after V lost 3 bases and J lost 2 bases. The CDR3 sequence: CASSLGTAYEQYF. Written as DNA, the CDR3 is TGTGCCAGCAGCTTGGGGACAGCCTACGAGCAGTACTTC. Full variable domain (rest looked up from reference TRBV11-2 and TRBJ2-7): EAGVAQSPRYKIIEKRQSVAFWCNPISGHATLYWYQQILGQGPKLLIQFQNNGVVDDSQLPKDRFSAERLKGVDSTLKIQPAKLEDSAVYLCASSLGTAYEQYFGPGTRLTVT.

V gene TRBV12-5 combines with J gene TRBJ1-1; D perhaps matches TRBD1 (6 bases). This CDR3 spans 15 amino acids. Germline CDR1 and CDR2: LGHNT and FRNRAP. Trimming stripped 2 bases from V and 1 base from J, with 11 bases between. The CDR3 protein is CASGLMTGGNTEAFF. In DNA, the CDR3 is TGTGCTAGTGGTTTGATGACAGGCGGGAACACTGAAGCTTTCTTT.

The gene calls are TRBV7-9 and TRBJ2-7; D remains ambiguous. The CDR3 has 12 residues. The V end was cut by 8 bases, the J end by 3 bases, with 11 bases between. Germline lookup yields CDR1 SEHNR and CDR2 FQNEAQ (reference sequence). CDR3 coding DNA: TGTGCCAGCGCTGGGCAACTCTACGAGCAGTACTTC. Protein product: CASAGQLYEQYF.

The chain has TRBV11-2 and TRBJ1-3, with D perhaps TRBD1 (6 bases). Trimming cost V 5 bases and J 3 bases, with 14 bases left between them. CDR1 SGHAT and CDR2 FQNNGV come from the germline V gene. There are 15 residues in the CDR3. The CDR3 here is CASSQDRRIGNTIYF. In DNA, the CDR3 is TGTGCCAGCAGCCAGGACAGACGGATTGGAAACACCATATATTTT.

The J gene is TRBJ2-1, the V gene TRBV6-5; D gene unclear. The CDR3 has 13 residues. Trimming pared 3 bases from V and 6 bases from J, leaving 9 bases between. Germline CDR1 and CDR2: MNHEY and SVGAGI. CDR3 region: CASSYSSRNEQFF. DNA of the CDR3: TGTGCCAGCAGTTATAGCTCTCGCAATGAGCAGTTCTTC.

The J gene is TRBJ2-5, the V gene TRBV11-2; possibly TRBD2 for D (6 bases). V lost 4 bases and J 4 bases, leaving 19 bases between the germline ends. CDR3 length: 16 amino acids. CDR1 is SGHAT, CDR2 FQNNGV, per germline. The CDR3 loop is CASSWTGLGLIETQYF. CDR3 nucleotides: TGTGCCAGCAGCTGGACGGGACTGGGGTTGATAGAGACCCAGTACTTC.

This clone was seen only once. The chain joins TRBV5-1 to TRBJ2-7; 10 nucleotides agree with TRBD1. Germline assignment: CDR1 SGHRS and CDR2 YFSETQ. This CDR3 has 14 residues. The V and J ends lost 4 bases and 3 bases, in that order; junction bases with no gene match: 4. The CDR3 protein is CASSPGQGGYEQYF. In DNA form, the CDR3 reads TGCGCCAGCAGCCCAGGACAGGGGGGCTACGAGCAGTACTTC.

The gene calls are TRBV5-1 and TRBJ1-6; a weak D match, TRBD1 (6 bases). V lost 4 bases to trimming and J lost 7 bases, with 12 bases between them. From germline, CDR1 is SGHRS and CDR2 YFSETQ. The CDR3 runs to 14 residues. CDR3 amino acids: CASSAGQPNSPLHF. Written as DNA, the CDR3 is TGCGCCAGCAGCGCCGGACAGCCCAATTCACCCCTCCACTTT.

This chain joins TRBV5-1 and TRBJ2-7, with TRBD1 as a possible D gene (6 bases). The V gene's germline CDR1 is SGHRS and CDR2 YFSETQ. The length of the CDR3 is 14 residues. Trimming removed 0 bases at V and 3 bases at J, with 10 bases between. The DNA for the CDR3 is TGCGCCAGCAGCTTGGGGGTAGGGGGCTACGAGCAGTACTTC. It codes for CASSLGVGGYEQYF.

The genes are TRBV5-1 and TRBJ1-2; unclear D gene. Germline lookup yields CDR1 SGHRS and CDR2 YFSETQ. V lost 2 bases and J lost 6, with 17 bases in between. CDR3 length: 15 amino acids. The CDR3 here is CASSFSVLGSDGYTF. For the CDR3, the DNA is TGCGCCAGCAGCTTCTCCGTTCTGGGTAGCGATGGCTACACCTTC. The full variable domain, in which reference TRBV5-1 and TRBJ1-2 provide the parts outside the CDR3, is KAGVTQTPRYLIKTRGQQVTLSCSPISGHRSVSWYQQTPGQGLQFLFEYFSETQRNKGNFPGRFSGRQFSNSRSEMNVSTLELGDSALYLCASSFSVLGSDGYTFGSGTRLTVV.

The chain employs TRBV7-9 and TRBJ2-7, with 8 bases lining up with TRBD1. Germline assignment: CDR1 SEHNR and CDR2 FQNEAQ (reference sequence). With 4 bases clipped from V and 3 bases from J, the junction kept 5 bases outside the gene matches. This CDR3 region has 14 residues. The CDR3 here is CASSSGQGNYEQYF. The CDR3 region has the DNA TGTGCCAGCAGCTCCGGACAGGGTAACTACGAGCAGTACTTC.

J is TRBJ2-1 and V is TRBV2; TRBD2 agrees at 9 bases. CDR3 length equals 15 residues. The V and J ends lost 7 bases and 5 bases, in that order; junction bases with no gene match: 9. Germline lookup yields CDR1 SNHLY and CDR2 FYNNEI. The CDR3 coding sequence is TGTGCCAGCACGGAGGCTAGCGGGGAAAACAATGAGCAGTTCTTC. Translated: CASTEASGENNEQFF.

V gene TRBV19 combines with J gene TRBJ1-1; D remains unclear. This CDR3 is 15 amino acids long. Per germline, CDR1 LNHDA and CDR2 SQIVND (reference sequence). V lost 9 bases and J 1 base, leaving 18 bases between the germline ends. CDR3 sequence reads: CASSPARRANTEAFF. As DNA, the CDR3 is TGTGCCAGCTCGCCCGCGAGGAGGGCGAACACTGAAGCTTTCTTT.

This sequence joins TRBV5-1 and TRBJ1-6, with a tentative D call TRBD1 (6 bases). Germline V gene lookup returns CDR1 SGHRS and CDR2 YFSETQ. The CDR3 consists of 15 residues. Between the trimmed V and J ends, which lost 4 bases and 10 bases, there was a span of 18 bases. DNA for the CDR3: TGCGCCAGCAGCCCCGCCCAGGGAAGGGGGTCACCCCTCCACTTT. It translates to CASSPAQGRGSPLHF.

The gene calls are TRBV5-6 and TRBJ2-5, with D possibly TRBD1 on 6 matching bases. V gave up 4 bases and J gave up 5 bases, with 12 bases separating them. This CDR3 contains 13 residues. Germline values: CDR1 SGHDT, CDR2 YYEEEE. CDR3 bases: TGTGCCAGCAGCGCAACAGGGCCTGAGACCCAGTACTTC. It is translated as CASSATGPETQYF.

The V and J genes are TRBV5-5 and TRBJ1-1; TRBD1 matches 9 bases. This CDR3 region has 16 residues. V lost 5 bases and J lost 4; bases outside the gene matches: 12. Per the germline V gene, CDR1 is SGHKS and CDR2 is YYEKEE (reference sequence). The CDR3: CASRHGTGFLGTEAFF. DNA for the CDR3: TGTGCCAGCAGACATGGGACAGGGTTTTTGGGCACTGAAGCTTTCTTT.

The V and J genes are TRBV19 and TRBJ1-1, with D maybe TRBD1 (5 bases). V lost 5 bases, J lost 7 bases, and 23 bases lay in between. This CDR3 has 16 amino acids. CDR1 is LNHDA and CDR2 is SQIVND in the germline V gene (reference sequence). The CDR3 loop is CASSLPPPRTGGEAFF. The CDR3 nucleotides are TGTGCCAGTAGTCTCCCCCCTCCAAGGACGGGGGGTGAAGCTTTCTTT.

The chain has TRBV4-1 and TRBJ2-2; 10 bases line up with TRBD2. The CDR3 has 15 amino acids. The germline CDR1 and CDR2 sequences are MGHRA and YSYEKL. The trim removed 8 bases at V and 4 bases at J, leaving 7 bases unmatched. CDR3 nucleotides: TGCGCCAGCCGTCGAGCGGGGGGGGCCACCGGGGAGCTGTTTTTT. Residues: CASRRAGGATGELFF.